This TCR beta chain is drawn from a study of T cells in Graves' hyperthyroidism and ophthalmopathy. Study-level points and caveats: Blood also held most thyroid clonotypes expanded beyond 0.001.

Template material for amplifying TCR beta CDR3 regions consisted of RNA transcripts. A set of HTBI primers served as the primers for a first-round RT-PCR of the TCR CDR3. TCRdb processed the multiplex PCR reads anew with MiXCR; each CDR3 protein has one entry. The table shows 300,000 to 450,000 distinct CDR3 sequences, with approximately 13% occurring only once. This clonotype was recorded at least ten times. Antigen: not known. This TCR derives from an older woman with Graves' hyperthyroidism. Sequenced material: blood.

CDR3 nucleotide sequence: TGTGCCAGCCCTCCTCGATTCTCTAGCACAGATACGCAGTATTTT. Translated, it gives CASPPRFSSTDTQYF. V usage is TRBV18 and J usage is TRBJ2-3; D remains ambiguous. Trimming left V 8 bases short and J 0 bases short, with 15 bases between. The germline gives CDR1 KGHSH, CDR2 LQKENI. This CDR3 region has 15 residues.